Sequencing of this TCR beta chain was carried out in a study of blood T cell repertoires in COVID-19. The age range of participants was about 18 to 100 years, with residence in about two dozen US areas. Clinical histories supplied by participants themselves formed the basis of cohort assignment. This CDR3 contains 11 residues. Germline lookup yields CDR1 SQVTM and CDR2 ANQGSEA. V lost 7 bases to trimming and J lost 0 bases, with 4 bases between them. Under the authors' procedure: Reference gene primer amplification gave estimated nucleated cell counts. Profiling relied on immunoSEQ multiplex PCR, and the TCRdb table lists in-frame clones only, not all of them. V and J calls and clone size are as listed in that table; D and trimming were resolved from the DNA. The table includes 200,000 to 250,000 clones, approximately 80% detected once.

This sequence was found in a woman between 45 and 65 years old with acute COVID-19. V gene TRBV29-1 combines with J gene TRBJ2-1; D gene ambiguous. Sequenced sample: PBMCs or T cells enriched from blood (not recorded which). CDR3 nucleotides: TGCAGCGGTAGCTCCTACAATGAGCAGTTCTTC. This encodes CSGSSYNEQFF.